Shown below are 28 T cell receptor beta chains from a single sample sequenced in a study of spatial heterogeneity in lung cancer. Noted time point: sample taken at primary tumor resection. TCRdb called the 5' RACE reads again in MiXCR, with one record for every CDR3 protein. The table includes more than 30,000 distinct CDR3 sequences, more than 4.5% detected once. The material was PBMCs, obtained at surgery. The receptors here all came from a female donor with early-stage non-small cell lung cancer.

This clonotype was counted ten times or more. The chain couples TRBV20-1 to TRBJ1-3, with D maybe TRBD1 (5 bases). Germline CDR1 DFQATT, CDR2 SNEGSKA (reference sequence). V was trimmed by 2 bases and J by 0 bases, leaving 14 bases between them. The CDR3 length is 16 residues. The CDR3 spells CSARKNTGVSGNTIYF. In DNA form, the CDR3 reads TGCAGTGCTAGAAAAAATACAGGAGTCTCTGGAAACACCATATATTTT.

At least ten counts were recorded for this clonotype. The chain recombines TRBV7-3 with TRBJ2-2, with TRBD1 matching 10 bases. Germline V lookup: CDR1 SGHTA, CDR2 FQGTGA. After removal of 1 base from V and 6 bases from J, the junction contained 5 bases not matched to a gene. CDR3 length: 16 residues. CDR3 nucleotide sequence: TGTGCCAGCAGCTTAAGGAGGGACAGGGGATCCGGGGAGCTGTTTTTT. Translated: CASSLRRDRGSGELFF.

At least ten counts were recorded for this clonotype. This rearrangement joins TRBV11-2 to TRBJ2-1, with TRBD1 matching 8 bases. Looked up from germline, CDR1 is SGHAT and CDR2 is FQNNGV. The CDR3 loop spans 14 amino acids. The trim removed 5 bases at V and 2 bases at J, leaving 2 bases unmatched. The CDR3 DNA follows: TGTGCCAGCAGCCGGGACAGGACCTACAATGAGCAGTTCTTC. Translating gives CASSRDRTYNEQFF.

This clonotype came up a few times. The CDR3 nucleotides are TGTGCCAGCAGCGTATCAGGGACAGGGGCTGGAAACACCATATATTTT. It codes for CASSVSGTGAGNTIYF. V gene TRBV9 combines with J gene TRBJ1-3, with TRBD1 matching 10 bases. The CDR3 covers 16 residues. The germline V gene has CDR1 SGDLS and CDR2 YYNGEE. With V trimmed by 1 base and J by 2 bases, 3 bases remained unmatched.

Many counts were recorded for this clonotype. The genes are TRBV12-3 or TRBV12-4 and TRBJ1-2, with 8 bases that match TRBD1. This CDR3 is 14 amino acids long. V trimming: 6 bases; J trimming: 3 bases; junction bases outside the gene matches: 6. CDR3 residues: CASSRGQGYYGYTF. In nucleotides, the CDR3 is TGTGCCAGCAGCCGCGGACAGGGATACTATGGCTACACCTTC.

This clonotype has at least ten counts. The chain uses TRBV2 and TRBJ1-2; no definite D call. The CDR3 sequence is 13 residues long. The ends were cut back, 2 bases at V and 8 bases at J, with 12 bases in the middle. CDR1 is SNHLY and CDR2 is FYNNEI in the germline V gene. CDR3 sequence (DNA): TGTGCCAGCAGTGAACAGCAGCCGGGAGGCTACACCTTC. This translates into CASSEQQPGGYTF.

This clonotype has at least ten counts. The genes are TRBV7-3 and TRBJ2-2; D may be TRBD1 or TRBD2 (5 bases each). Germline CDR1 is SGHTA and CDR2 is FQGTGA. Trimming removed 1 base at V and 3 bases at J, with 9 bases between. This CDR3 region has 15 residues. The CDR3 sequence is CASSLSGGDTGELFF. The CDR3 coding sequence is TGTGCCAGCAGCTTAAGTGGGGGAGACACCGGGGAGCTGTTTTTT.

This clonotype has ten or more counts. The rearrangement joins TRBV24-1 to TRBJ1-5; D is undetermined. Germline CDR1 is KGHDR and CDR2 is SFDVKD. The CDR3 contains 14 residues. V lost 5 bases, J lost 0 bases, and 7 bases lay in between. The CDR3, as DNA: TGTGCCACCAGTGCCAGTTTTAGCAATCAGCCCCAGCATTTT. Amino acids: CATSASFSNQPQHF.

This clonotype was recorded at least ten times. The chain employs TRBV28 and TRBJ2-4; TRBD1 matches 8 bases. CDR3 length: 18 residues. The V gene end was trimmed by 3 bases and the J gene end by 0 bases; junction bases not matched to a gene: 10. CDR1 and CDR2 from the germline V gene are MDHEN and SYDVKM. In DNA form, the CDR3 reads TGTGCCAGCAGTTTCCGGACAGGGTGGAGTCCAGCCAAAAACATTCAGTACTTC. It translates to CASSFRTGWSPAKNIQYF. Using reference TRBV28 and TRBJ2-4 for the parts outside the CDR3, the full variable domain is DVKVTQSSRYLVKRTGEKVFLECVQDMDHENMFWYRQDPGLGLRLIYFSYDVKMKEKGDIPEGYSVSREKKERFSLILESASTNQTSMYLCASSFRTGWSPAKNIQYFGAGTRLSVL.

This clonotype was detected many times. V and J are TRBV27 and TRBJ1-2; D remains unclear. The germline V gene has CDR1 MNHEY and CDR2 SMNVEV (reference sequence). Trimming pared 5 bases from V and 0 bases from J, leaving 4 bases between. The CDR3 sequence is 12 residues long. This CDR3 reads CASSPTNYGYTF. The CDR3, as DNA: TGTGCCAGCAGTCCAACTAACTATGGCTACACCTTC.

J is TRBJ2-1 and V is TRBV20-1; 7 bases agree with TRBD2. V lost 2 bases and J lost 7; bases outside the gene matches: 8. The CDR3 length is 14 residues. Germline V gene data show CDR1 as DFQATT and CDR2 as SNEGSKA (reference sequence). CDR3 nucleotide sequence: TGCAGTGCTAGATTCCGGACTAGTTTGAATGAGCAGTTCTTC. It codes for CSARFRTSLNEQFF.

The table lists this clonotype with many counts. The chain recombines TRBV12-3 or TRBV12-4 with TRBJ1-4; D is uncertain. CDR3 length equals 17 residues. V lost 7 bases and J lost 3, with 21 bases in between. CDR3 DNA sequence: TGTGCCAGCACCAAAGGACTTCAGACGGGAGCTAATGAAAAACTGTTTTTT. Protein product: CASTKGLQTGANEKLFF.

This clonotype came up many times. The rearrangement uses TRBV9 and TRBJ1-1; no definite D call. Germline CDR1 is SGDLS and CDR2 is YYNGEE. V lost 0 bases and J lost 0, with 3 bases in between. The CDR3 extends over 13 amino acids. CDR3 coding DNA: TGTGCCAGCAGCGTAGTTATGAACACTGAAGCTTTCTTT. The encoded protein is CASSVVMNTEAFF.

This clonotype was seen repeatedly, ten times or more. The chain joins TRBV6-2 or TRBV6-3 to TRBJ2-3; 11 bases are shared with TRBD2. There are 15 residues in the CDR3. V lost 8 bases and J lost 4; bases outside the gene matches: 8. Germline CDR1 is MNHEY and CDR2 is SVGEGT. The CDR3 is CASGRASGGPDTQYF. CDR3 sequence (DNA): TGTGCCAGCGGAAGGGCTAGCGGGGGGCCAGATACGCAGTATTTT.

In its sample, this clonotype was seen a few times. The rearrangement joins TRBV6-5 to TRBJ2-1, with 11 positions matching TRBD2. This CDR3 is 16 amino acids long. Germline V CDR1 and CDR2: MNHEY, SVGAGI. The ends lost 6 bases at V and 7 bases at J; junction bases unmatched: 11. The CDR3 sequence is CASSRLAGGPGNEQFF. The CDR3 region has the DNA TGTGCCAGCAGCCGATTAGCGGGGGGGCCCGGGAATGAGCAGTTCTTC.

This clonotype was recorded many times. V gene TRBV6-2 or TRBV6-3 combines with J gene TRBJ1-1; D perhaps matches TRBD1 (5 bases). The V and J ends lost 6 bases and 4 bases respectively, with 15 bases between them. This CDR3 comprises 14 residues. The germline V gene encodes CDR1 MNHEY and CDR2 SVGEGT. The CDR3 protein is CASRRTGDRTEAFF. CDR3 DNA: TGTGCCAGCAGGCGAACAGGAGATCGCACTGAAGCTTTCTTT.

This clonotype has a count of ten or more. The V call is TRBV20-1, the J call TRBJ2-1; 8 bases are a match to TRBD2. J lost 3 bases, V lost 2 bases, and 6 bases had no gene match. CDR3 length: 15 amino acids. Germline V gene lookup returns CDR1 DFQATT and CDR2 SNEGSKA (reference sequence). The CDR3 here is CSARSLAGHYNEQFF. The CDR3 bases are TGCAGTGCTAGAAGTCTAGCGGGTCACTACAATGAGCAGTTCTTC.

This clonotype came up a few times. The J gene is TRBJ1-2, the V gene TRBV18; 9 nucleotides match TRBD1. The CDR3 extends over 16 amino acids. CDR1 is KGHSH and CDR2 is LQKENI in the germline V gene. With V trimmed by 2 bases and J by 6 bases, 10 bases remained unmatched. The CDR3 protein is CASSPGTGQGRDGYTF. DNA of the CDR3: TGTGCCAGCTCACCAGGGACAGGGCAGGGAAGGGATGGCTACACCTTC.

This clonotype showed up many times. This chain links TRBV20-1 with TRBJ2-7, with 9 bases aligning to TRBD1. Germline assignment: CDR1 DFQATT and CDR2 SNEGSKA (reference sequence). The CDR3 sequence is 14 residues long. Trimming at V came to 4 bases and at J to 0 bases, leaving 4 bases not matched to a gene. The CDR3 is CSAIGQGSSYEQYF. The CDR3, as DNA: TGCAGTGCTATTGGACAGGGGAGCTCCTACGAGCAGTACTTC.

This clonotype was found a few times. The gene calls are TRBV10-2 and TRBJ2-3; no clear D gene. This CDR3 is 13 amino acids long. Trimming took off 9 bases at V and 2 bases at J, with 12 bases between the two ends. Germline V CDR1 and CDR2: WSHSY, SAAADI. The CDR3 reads CASQLRYTDTQYF. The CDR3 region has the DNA TGCGCCAGTCAACTACGATACACAGATACGCAGTATTTT.

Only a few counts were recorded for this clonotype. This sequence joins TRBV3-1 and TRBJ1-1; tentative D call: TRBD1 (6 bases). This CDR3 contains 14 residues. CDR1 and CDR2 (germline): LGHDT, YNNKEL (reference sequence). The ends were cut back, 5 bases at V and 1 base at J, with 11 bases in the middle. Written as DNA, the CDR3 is TGTGCCAGCAGCAGCAGGGGTAAGAACACTGAAGCTTTCTTT. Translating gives CASSSRGKNTEAFF.

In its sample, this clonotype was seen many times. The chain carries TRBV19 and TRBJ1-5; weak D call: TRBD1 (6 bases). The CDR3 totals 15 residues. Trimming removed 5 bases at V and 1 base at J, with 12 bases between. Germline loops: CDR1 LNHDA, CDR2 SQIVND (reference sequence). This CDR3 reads CASSHLGASNQPQHF. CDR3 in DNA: TGTGCCAGTAGTCATCTGGGGGCAAGCAATCAGCCCCAGCATTTT.

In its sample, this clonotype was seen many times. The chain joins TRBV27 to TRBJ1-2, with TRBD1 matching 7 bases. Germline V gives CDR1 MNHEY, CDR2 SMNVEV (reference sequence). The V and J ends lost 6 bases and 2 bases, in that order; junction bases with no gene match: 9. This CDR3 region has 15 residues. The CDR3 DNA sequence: TGTGCCAGCAGAATATCGGGACAGAGAAACTATGGCTACACCTTC. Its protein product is CASRISGQRNYGYTF.

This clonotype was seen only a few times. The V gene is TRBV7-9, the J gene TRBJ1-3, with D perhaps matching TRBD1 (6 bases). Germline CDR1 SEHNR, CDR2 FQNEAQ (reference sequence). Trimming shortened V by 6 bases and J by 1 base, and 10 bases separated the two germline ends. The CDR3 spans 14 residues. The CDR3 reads CASRPQGSGNTIYF. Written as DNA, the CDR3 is TGTGCCAGCAGACCACAGGGTTCTGGAAACACCATATATTTT.

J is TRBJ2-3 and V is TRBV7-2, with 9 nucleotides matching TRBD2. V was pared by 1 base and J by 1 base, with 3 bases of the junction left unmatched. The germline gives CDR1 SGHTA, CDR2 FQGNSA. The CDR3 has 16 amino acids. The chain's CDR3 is CASSLGGGAGTDTQYF. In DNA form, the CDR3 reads TGTGCCAGCAGCTTAGGCGGGGGGGCCGGCACAGATACGCAGTATTTT.

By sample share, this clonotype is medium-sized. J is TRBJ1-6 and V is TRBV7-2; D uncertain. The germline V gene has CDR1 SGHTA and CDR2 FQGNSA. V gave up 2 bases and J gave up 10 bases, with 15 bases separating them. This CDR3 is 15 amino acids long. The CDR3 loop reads CASSLRSSSESPLHF. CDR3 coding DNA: TGTGCCAGCAGCTTAAGGAGCAGCTCGGAATCACCCCTCCACTTT. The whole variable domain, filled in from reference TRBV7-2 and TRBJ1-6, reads GAGVSQSPSNKVTEKGKDVELRCDPISGHTALYWYRQSLGQGLEFLIYFQGNSAPDKSGLPSDRFSAERTGGSVSTLTIQRTQQEDSAVYLCASSLRSSSESPLHFGNGTRLTVT.

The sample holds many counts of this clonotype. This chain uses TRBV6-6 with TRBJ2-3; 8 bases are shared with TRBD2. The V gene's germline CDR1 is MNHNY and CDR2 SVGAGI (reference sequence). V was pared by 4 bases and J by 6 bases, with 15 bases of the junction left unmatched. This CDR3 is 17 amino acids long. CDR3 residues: CASSSLISGAPGDTQYF. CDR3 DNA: TGTGCCAGCAGTTCCCTTATTAGCGGGGCCCCGGGGGATACGCAGTATTTT.

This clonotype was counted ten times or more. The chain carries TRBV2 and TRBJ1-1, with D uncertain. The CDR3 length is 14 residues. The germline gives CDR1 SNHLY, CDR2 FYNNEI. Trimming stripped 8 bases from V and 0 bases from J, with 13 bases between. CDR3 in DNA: TGTGCCAGCCTCCCGGAACACATGAACACTGAAGCTTTCTTT. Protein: CASLPEHMNTEAFF.